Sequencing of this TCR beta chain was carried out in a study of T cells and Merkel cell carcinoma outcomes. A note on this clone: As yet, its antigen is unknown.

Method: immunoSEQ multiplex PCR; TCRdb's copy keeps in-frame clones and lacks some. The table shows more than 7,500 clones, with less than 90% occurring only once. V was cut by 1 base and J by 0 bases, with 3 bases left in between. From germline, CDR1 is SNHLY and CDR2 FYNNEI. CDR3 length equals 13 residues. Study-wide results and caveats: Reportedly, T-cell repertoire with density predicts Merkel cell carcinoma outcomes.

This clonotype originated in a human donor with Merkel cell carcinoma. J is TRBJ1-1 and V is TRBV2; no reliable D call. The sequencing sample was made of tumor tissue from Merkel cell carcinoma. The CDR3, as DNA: TGTGCCAGCAGTGAAGACATGAACACTGAAGCTTTCTTT. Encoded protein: CASSEDMNTEAFF.